This passage covers 14 T cell receptor beta chains from one sample sequenced in a study of CD8+CD57+ T cells in acquired aplastic anemia. The TCR beta profiling, which covered VDJ combination and CDR3 sequence, was carried out using genomic DNA as the template. TCRdb re-derived calls from the reads in MiXCR, one entry per CDR3 protein. The sample includes roughly 130,000 distinct CDR3 sequences, over 45% of them seen just once. The sample taken for sequencing was sorted CD4+, CD8+, or CD8+CD57+ T cells (not recorded which) from PBMCs. The receptor set was obtained from a human donor in good health, serving as a control.

With respect to this clonotype: Just one base apart from a much larger clone, this may be a read error. V gene TRBV6-4 combines with J gene TRBJ2-2; tentatively, D is TRBD1 or TRBD2 (5 bases each). Germline V lookup: CDR1 MRHNA, CDR2 SNTAGT. The CDR3 loop spans 14 amino acids. The CDR3, as DNA: TGTGCCAGCAGAAGGGACCGGTACACCGGGGAGCCGTTTTTT. Translating it yields CASRRDRYTGEPFF.

This clonotype has a count of ten or more. The genes are TRBV7-3 and TRBJ1-2; D remains ambiguous. The CDR3 extends over 14 amino acids. Trimming took 2 bases from V and 8 from J, leaving 15 bases between them. CDR1 and CDR2 (germline): SGHTA, FQGTGA. The CDR3 nucleotides read TGTGCCAGCAGCTTAGGGCCGTCTTCGGGAGGCTACACCTTC. This sequence encodes CASSLGPSSGGYTF.

This chain connects TRBV12-3 or TRBV12-4 to TRBJ1-3, with 8 bases fitting TRBD1. This CDR3 is built from 17 residues. V gave up 2 bases and J gave up 0 bases; unmatched junction bases: 6. The CDR3 is CASSLIGTGASGNTIYF. The DNA of the CDR3 is TGTGCCAGCAGTTTAATCGGGACAGGCGCCTCTGGAAACACCATATATTTT.

This clonotype has more than one count but fewer than ten. The J gene is TRBJ1-2, the V gene TRBV7-2; 7 nucleotides match TRBD1. Germline V CDR1 and CDR2: SGHTA, FQGNSA. CDR3 size: 15 residues. With 5 bases clipped from V and 7 bases from J, the junction kept 13 bases outside the gene matches. CDR3 sequence (DNA): TGTGCCAGCAGCAATCCGGGACAGACCCCCGGTGGCTACACCTTC. Protein product: CASSNPGQTPGGYTF.

This chain connects TRBV20-1 to TRBJ2-7, with TRBD1 as a possible D gene (6 bases). V was shortened by 3 bases and J by 5 bases, with 14 bases between the two germline ends. The germline V gene has CDR1 DFQATT and CDR2 SNEGSKA (reference sequence). The CDR3 contains 13 residues. The CDR3 reads CSASSTGYDEQYF. Written as DNA, the CDR3 is TGCAGTGCTAGTAGTACAGGGTACGACGAGCAGTACTTC.

This clonotype showed up just once. The chain employs TRBV10-3 and TRBJ1-6; D remains ambiguous. There are 13 residues in the CDR3. Trimming removed 3 bases at V and 9 bases at J, with 9 bases between. Germline loops: CDR1 ENHRY, CDR2 SYGVKD. CDR3: CAISDPGSSPLHF. The CDR3 DNA is TGTGCCATCAGTGACCCGGGGTCTTCACCCCTCCACTTT.

The gene calls are TRBV15 and TRBJ1-2; no clear D gene. Germline V lookup: CDR1 LNHNV, CDR2 YYDKDF (reference sequence). The CDR3 length is 15 residues. Trimming removed 0 bases from V and 4 bases from J, with 12 bases in between. The CDR3 sequence is CATSRDPVGSYGYTF. The CDR3 DNA sequence: TGTGCCACCAGCAGAGATCCCGTGGGGAGCTATGGCTACACCTTC.

The chain uses TRBV25-1 and TRBJ2-7, with unresolved D. V was trimmed by 3 bases and J by 4 bases, leaving 10 bases between them. Looked up from germline, CDR1 is MGHDK and CDR2 is SYGVNS. This CDR3 has 13 amino acids. CDR3 in amino acids: CASSDPRYYEQYF. Here the CDR3 DNA reads TGTGCCAGCAGTGACCCCAGGTATTACGAGCAGTACTTC.

This chain connects TRBV20-1 to TRBJ1-2; 9 bases line up with TRBD1. This CDR3 has 15 residues. The V gene's germline CDR1 is DFQATT and CDR2 SNEGSKA (reference sequence). In DNA form, the CDR3 reads TGCAGCGTTAGGGGGAGACAGGGGGACCCGTATGGCTACACCTTC. Translation: CSVRGRQGDPYGYTF.

J is TRBJ1-2 and V is TRBV18, with D possibly matching TRBD1 (5 bases). Per germline, CDR1 KGHSH and CDR2 LQKENI. The CDR3 extends over 15 amino acids. Trimming removed 6 bases from V and 5 bases from J, with 19 bases in between. The CDR3, as DNA: TGTGCCAGCTCCTTACCAGGGAGCGGCGAGTATGGCTACACCTTC. This encodes CASSLPGSGEYGYTF.

In this sample, this clonotype turned up many times. The V call is TRBV6-1, the J call TRBJ1-3, with no clear D. This CDR3 is 16 amino acids long. Germline V gene sequence: CDR1 MNHNS, CDR2 SASEGT. V was pared by 5 bases and J by 0 bases, with 14 bases between. CDR3: CASSPQSGHSGNTIYF. The CDR3, as DNA: TGTGCCAGCAGTCCCCAGTCTGGCCACTCTGGAAACACCATATATTTT.

This rearrangement joins TRBV5-4 to TRBJ2-6; 9 nucleotides line up with TRBD1. Trimming cost V 6 bases and J 2 bases; bases outside gene matches: 12. Germline V gene data show CDR1 as SGHNT and CDR2 as YYREEE (reference sequence). CDR3 length: 18 residues. The chain's CDR3 is CASIRTGASLPGANVLTF. The CDR3 bases are TGTGCCAGCATCCGGACAGGGGCAAGTCTCCCTGGGGCCAACGTCCTGACTTTC.

In this sample, this clonotype turned up a few times. DNA of the CDR3: TGCAGCGTTGAAGGGCAGGGGAATGAGCAGTTCTTC. Translating it yields CSVEGQGNEQFF. The chain links TRBV29-1 to TRBJ2-1; a possible D gene is TRBD1 (6 bases). V was shortened by 1 base and J by 7 bases, with 8 bases between the two germline ends. The germline V gene has CDR1 SQVTM and CDR2 ANQGSEA. CDR3 size: 12 residues.

This clonotype occurred many times. The CDR3 DNA sequence: TGCAGTGCTTTACAGGGAATCACAGATACGCAGTATTTT. Its protein product is CSALQGITDTQYF. The V gene is TRBV20-1, the J gene TRBJ2-3; D perhaps matches TRBD1 (6 bases). CDR1 and CDR2 (germline): DFQATT, SNEGSKA (reference sequence). There are 13 residues in the CDR3. The V and J ends lost 5 bases and 2 bases respectively, with 11 bases between them.